The table lists the clone carrying this T cell receptor beta chain with a few counts. Donors were grouped by their self-reported clinical history. This entry is derived from a study of blood T cell repertoires in COVID-19. About the study: The United States, Italy and Spain were the sources of the acute and convalescent COVID-19 samples.

Germline values: CDR1 SGHTA, CDR2 FQGNSA. V was cut by 8 bases and J by 4 bases, with 12 bases left in between. The CDR3 is 13 amino acids. Under the authors' procedure: Reference gene primer amplification in the assay estimated nucleated cell counts. Generated by immunoSEQ multiplex PCR, the TCRdb table keeps only in-frame clones and is missing some. The DNA was the basis for D and trimming; V, J and clone size are from that table. The sample has 200,000 to 250,000 clones, roughly 90% seen once. This TCR derives from a woman aged 45-65 years in a cohort exposed to, infected with or recovered from COVID-19 (not recorded which). The sample was PBMCs or T cells enriched from blood (not recorded which). V usage is TRBV7-2 and J usage is TRBJ2-1, with D maybe TRBD2 (6 bases). The CDR3 DNA reads as TGTGCCAGCGGGGTAGCGGTTTACAATGAGCAGTTCTTC. Amino acids: CASGVAVYNEQFF.